This T cell receptor beta chain was recorded in a study of PD-1 blockade in classical Hodgkin lymphoma. The CDR3 is made up of 13 amino acids. This clone showed up just a few times. Sequencing used immunoSEQ multiplex PCR; TCRdb keeps in-frame clones, though not all of them. The sample has roughly 70,000 clones, about two thirds seen once. Each patient's relapse followed autologous stem cell transplantation, and brentuximab vedotin exposure varied. The receptor comes from a human donor with classical Hodgkin lymphoma. This specimen was peripheral blood mononuclear cells (PBMCs), taken before the second cycle of nivolumab. V is TRBV21-1 and J is TRBJ1-2. TRBV21-1 is given as a pseudogene. The CDR3 region is CASSRQGGYGYTF. The CDR3 DNA reads TGTGCCAGCAGCAGACAGGGAGGGTATGGCTACACCTTC.